These T cell receptor beta chains were read from a single sample in a study of control samples from healthy donors and cancer patients. Method: immunoSEQ multiplex PCR; TCRdb's copy keeps in-frame clones and lacks some. The sample consists of 95,000 to 120,000 clones, approximately 84% of them appearing once. The sample was blood. These receptors were taken from a man aged 18-30 years in good health. Both conserved end residues are part of each CDR3. The D gene is left open where the match is weak. Not every row has a clone size; where given, it reads once, few, many or a size class.

DNA | CDR3 | D | size | J | V
TGTGCCTGGAACAGTGGGGGAGCTTCTAATGAAAAACTGTTTTTT | CAWNSGGASNEKLFF | . | . | TRBJ1-4 | TRBV30
TGTGCCAGCAGTTACTCAGGGGGACGAAGGAACACTGAAGCTTTCTTT | CASSYSGGRRNTEAFF | . | once | TRBJ1-1 | TRBV6-5
TGCGCCAGCAGCCAAGTAGCGACAAGCTATGGCTACACCTTC | CASSQVATSYGYTF | . | . | TRBJ1-2 | TRBV4-1
TGTGCCAGCAGCTTAGTAGGTGACTCTGGGGCCAACGTCCTGACTTTC | CASSLVGDSGANVLTF | . | . | TRBJ2-6 | TRBV9
TGTGCCAGCTCACCGAGCACAGGGGATACTAATGAAAAACTGTTTTTT | CASSPSTGDTNEKLFF | TRBD1 | . | TRBJ1-4 | TRBV18
TGCGCCAGCAGCTCGAGGAGGTCAGGGGGTTTTGCAGATACGCAGTATTTT | CASSSRRSGGFADTQYF | TRBD1 | few | TRBJ2-3 | TRBV5-1
TGTGCCAGCTCATGGGGGGTCACCGGGGAGCTGTTTTTT | CASSWGVTGELFF | . | . | TRBJ2-2 | TRBV27
TGCGCCAGCAGCCAAGATGAATGGACTGAAGCTTTCTTT | CASSQDEWTEAFF | . | . | TRBJ1-1 | TRBV4-1
TGTGCCAGCAGCGTAGCAGGACAGCCCGGTACTGAAGCTTTCTTT | CASSVAGQPGTEAFF | . | . | TRBJ1-1 | TRBV9
TGTGCCAGCAGTTTATTCAGCGGGGGCTCCTACAATGAGCAGTTCTTC | CASSLFSGGSYNEQFF | TRBD2 | once | TRBJ2-1 | TRBV28
TGTGCCAGCAGCCAGGGATTAAGACAGGGGAGGAACACTGAAGCTTTCTTT | CASSQGLRQGRNTEAFF | TRBD1 | . | TRBJ1-1 | TRBV14
TGTGCCAGCAGTGGGACAGGGGCGTACTCCTACGAGCAGTACTTC | CASSGTGAYSYEQYF | TRBD1 | . | TRBJ2-7 | TRBV28
TGTGCCAGCGATTGGGGTGATAACTATGGCTACACCTTC | CASDWGDNYGYTF | . | . | TRBJ1-2 | TRBV2
TGTGCCAGTGCTACAGGGTACTCTGGAAACACCATATATTTT | CASATGYSGNTIYF | . | . | TRBJ1-3 | TRBV19
TGTGCCAGCAGCTTTCAGGGTCCGAACACCGGGGAGCTGTTTTTT | CASSFQGPNTGELFF | . | . | TRBJ2-2 | TRBV11-1
TGTGCCAGCAGTTTATGGGACAGGGATAATTCACCCCTCCACTTT | CASSLWDRDNSPLHF | TRBD1 | few | TRBJ1-6 | TRBV6-6
TGTGCCAGCACCCCAGGAGGTCAATATAATTCACCCCTCCACTTT | CASTPGGQYNSPLHF | . | . | TRBJ1-6 | TRBV7-2
TGTGCCAGCAGCCCCACTCGTCGGGGGTACGGGCAGGGGGCTATGAAGAACACTGAAGCTTTCTTT | CASSPTRRGYGQGAMKNTEAFF | . | . | TRBJ1-1 | TRBV21-1
TGTGCCAGCAGTTACCAAAGCGGTTTAGCAGGGGGCTTTTGGGAGCAGTTCTTC | CASSYQSGLAGGFWEQFF | TRBD1 | . | TRBJ2-1 | TRBV6-2/TRBV6-3
TGTGCCAGCAGCGGACATGGTAACACCGGGGAGCTGTTTTTT | CASSGHGNTGELFF | . | few | TRBJ2-2 | TRBV9
TGCAGCGTTGTTCGGCATATGAACACTGAAGCTTTCTTT | CSVVRHMNTEAFF | . | once | TRBJ1-1 | TRBV29-1
TGTGCCAGCAGCCAAGACCGTTCCATAGCGGGGGGATACAATGAGCAGTTCTTC | CASSQDRSIAGGYNEQFF | TRBD2 | . | TRBJ2-1 | TRBV14
TGCGCCAGCAGCCTGGGACGGAACACCCATTCAGAGACCCAGTACTTC | CASSLGRNTHSETQYF | . | . | TRBJ2-5 | TRBV5-1
TGTGCCAGCAGCAAAGCGGGGGGACGCACAGATACGCAGTATTTT | CASSKAGGRTDTQYF | TRBD2 | . | TRBJ2-3 | TRBV6-2/TRBV6-3
TGCAGCTTTCCCTCTGGAAACACCATATATTTT | CSFPSGNTIYF | . | . | TRBJ1-3 | TRBV29-1
TGTGCCAGCACCCCCCGAGTTACTAACTATGGCTACACCTTC | CASTPRVTNYGYTF | . | . | TRBJ1-2 | TRBV9
TGTGCCAGCAGTGAAGGATTAACAGGGTTTAACTATGGCTACACCTTC | CASSEGLTGFNYGYTF | . | . | TRBJ1-2 | TRBV2
TGTGCCAGCAGTGATCCTATCGGGGAGGGCGGGGTAGCCAAAAACATTCAGTACTTC | CASSDPIGEGGVAKNIQYF | TRBD2 | . | TRBJ2-4 | TRBV2
TGCAGCGCCCCGCTACAGGGAACTGAAGCTTTCTTT | CSAPLQGTEAFF | . | few | TRBJ1-1 | TRBV29-1
TGTGCCAGCAGCGCGCCCGGGACAGGGGCTTCACCCCTCCACTTT | CASSAPGTGASPLHF | TRBD1 | . | TRBJ1-6 | TRBV9
TGTGCCAGCAGCCAAATCAGAGATCAGCCCCAGCATTTT | CASSQIRDQPQHF | . | . | TRBJ1-5 | TRBV16
TGTGCCAGCAGCTTGGACGCCTATGGCTACACCTTC | CASSLDAYGYTF | . | few | TRBJ1-2 | TRBV5-4
TGTGCCAGCAGCCCAAAGGGCCAAAGGACAGGGGGAATCCTAAACTATGGCTACACCTTC | CASSPKGQRTGGILNYGYTF | TRBD1 | . | TRBJ1-2 | TRBV7-6
TGTGCCAGCAGCCATACTAACAGCGCCCGCTATGGCTACACCTTC | CASSHTNSARYGYTF | . | . | TRBJ1-2 | TRBV7-2
TGTGCCGGAGGACTAGCGGGGGGACCCTACAATGAGCAGTTCTTC | CAGGLAGGPYNEQFF | TRBD2 | . | TRBJ2-1 | TRBV30
TGTGCCAGCAGCCATGGGCAGGGAGCAACTAATGAAAAACTGTTTTTT | CASSHGQGATNEKLFF | . | . | TRBJ1-4 | TRBV4-2
TGTGCCAGCAGTGAAGCCCGGTCAGGGCCCTATGGCTACACCTTC | CASSEARSGPYGYTF | . | . | TRBJ1-2 | TRBV2
TGTGCCAGCAGGGCAGGGGGCGCTGATGGCTACACCTTC | CASRAGGADGYTF | TRBD1 | . | TRBJ1-2 | TRBV9
TGTGCCAGCAGTAAACAGGGTAAGGGGGGAGAAGCTTTCTTT | CASSKQGKGGEAFF | . | few | TRBJ1-1 | TRBV6-5
TGTGCCAGCAGTTACGAGTCAGGGGGTTGGGGACAGCCCCAGCATTTT | CASSYESGGWGQPQHF | TRBD1 | . | TRBJ1-5 | TRBV6-6
TGTGCGAGGGCTCAGGTGAACACTGAAGCTTTCTTT | CARAQVNTEAFF | . | . | TRBJ1-1 | TRBV9
TGTGCCAGCAGTTTGGCAGGGAACTACGAGCAGTACTTC | CASSLAGNYEQYF | . | few | TRBJ2-7 | TRBV27
TGTGCCTGGAGGGACAGGGGGCTCGGGACAGATACGCAGTATTTT | CAWRDRGLGTDTQYF | TRBD1 | . | TRBJ2-3 | TRBV30
TGTGCCAGTAACCCTAGCGGGGGGAGCTCCTACAATGAGCAGTTCTTC | CASNPSGGSSYNEQFF | TRBD2 | . | TRBJ2-1 | TRBV19
TGTGCCAGCAGTTTAAGGGACCCGGGGGGCAGGCAGCCCCAGCATTTT | CASSLRDPGGRQPQHF | . | few | TRBJ1-5 | TRBV27
TGCGCCAGCAGCTTGGTGGCAGGTTACAATGAGCAGTTCTTC | CASSLVAGYNEQFF | . | . | TRBJ2-1 | TRBV5-1
TGCGCCAGCAGTGAGGGGATTAGGGGGGGCCTTGGAGATACGCAGTATTTT | CASSEGIRGGLGDTQYF | . | . | TRBJ2-3 | TRBV10-1
TGTGCCAGCAGTTACGGACCCTATAATTCACCCCTCCACTTT | CASSYGPYNSPLHF | . | few | TRBJ1-6 | TRBV28
TGTGCCAGCACCCTAGGGGGGGCGGGGCAGCCCCAGCATTTT | CASTLGGAGQPQHF | . | . | TRBJ1-5 | TRBV28
TGTGCCAGTAGTCCGCAGACAGGCTCAAGCGGGCAGTACTTC | CASSPQTGSSGQYF | . | . | TRBJ2-7 | TRBV19
TGTGCCAGCAGCCAAGGGTCCGGGGTGGCTGAAAAACTGTTTTTT | CASSQGSGVAEKLFF | . | once | TRBJ1-4 | TRBV4-2
TGTGCCACCTCTTGGCTTGGGACCCAGTACTTC | CATSWLGTQYF | . | . | TRBJ2-5 | TRBV12-3/TRBV12-4
TGTGCCAGCAAGCAGGGGGGAACCGGGGAGCTGTTTTTT | CASKQGGTGELFF | . | once | TRBJ2-2 | TRBV9
TGTGCCAGCAGTTTGGACCTGCCCGGGGAGCTGTTTTTT | CASSLDLPGELFF | . | . | TRBJ2-2 | TRBV6-2/TRBV6-3